The present entry profiles one T cell receptor (beta chain) with its context. V was clipped by 11 bases and J by 4 bases; unmatched bases: 4. The CDR3 totals 13 residues. Germline assignment: CDR1 MNHNY and CDR2 SVGAGI (reference sequence). The data are from a study of cytomegalovirus exposure and HLA in healthy donors. Libraries were prepared by immunoSEQ multiplex PCR; TCRdb keeps only in-frame clonotypes and omits some of them. The data contain 200,000 to 250,000 clones, approximately 87% of them seen just once; the ten biggest clones take up around 5.6%. This chain links TRBV6-6 with TRBJ2-2; TRBD1 aligns across 10 bases. The sequenced material came from PBMCs. This receptor was taken from a woman under 30 in good health and CMV-seronegative. The CDR3: CAGGQGITGELFF. CDR3 sequence (DNA): TGTGCCGGGGGACAGGGGATCACCGGGGAGCTGTTTTTT.